The rows below give T cell receptor beta chains drawn from one sample of a study of cytomegalovirus exposure and HLA in healthy donors. Sequenced by immunoSEQ multiplex PCR; TCRdb stores in-frame clones only, minus some. The data show roughly 150,000 clones, with approximately 71% seen just once and approximately 10% held by the top ten. The sequencing sample was made of PBMCs. All receptors come from a young man in good health and CMV-seropositive. Both conserved end residues are part of each CDR3. The order of the fields is clone size, V gene, CDR3 protein. A row's size may be missing; if present it is once, few, many or a size class.

>-|TRBV2
CASSGEGASETQYF
>-|TRBV6-1
CASSEYFSGRAGETQYF
>few|TRBV4-2
CASSQTRGETGELFF
>-|TRBV7-2
CASRERQGSYEQYF
>-|TRBV2
CASSYVTGQALSGGYTF
>-|TRBV7-2
CASSLVPGTGGPTLHF
>once|TRBV27
CASRAWTGQGAPRTQYF
>few|TRBV5-6
CASSLAGDGSPLHF
>-|TRBV27
CASSFDRGEQYF
>-|TRBV5-1
CASSFPRGSSYNEQFF
>-|TRBV6-5
CASTPQRGANTQYF
>-|TRBV19
CASNDRYSNQPQHF
>-|TRBV11-2
CASSFPGQAYEQYF
>-|TRBV2
CASRAFQGAYEQYF
>few|TRBV11-1
CASSSKRLKGVYGGGYTF
>-|TRBV6-1
CASSGEDRGNYGYTF
>-|TRBV4-1
CASSQDKGAIRDEQYF
>-|TRBV6-5
CASMGQAQNNEQFF
>-|TRBV30
CAWSVPGAFGEQFF
>-|TRBV10-1
CASSESGGEQFF
>-|TRBV2
CASSEEGPSEGTGELFF
>few|TRBV7-3
CASSPYPPTGDRGEQYF
>-|TRBV28
CAASTADYGYTF
>-|TRBV5-1
CASSFPGTAEETQYF
>-|TRBV15
CATSGGTGTLLRDTQYF
>-|TRBV6-5
CASRGQGANSPLHF
>-|TRBV5-1
CASSAGARYNEQFF
>-|TRBV5-1
CASSLNRTRAGELFF
>few|TRBV30
CATGGRGTSEPDTQYF
>-|TRBV7-8
CASSHWRSGRTDTQYF
>-|TRBV6-4
CASASGRSADTQYF
>-|TRBV28
CASSHRGRVDEQYF
>-|TRBV19
CASSRTSGSSGVYNEQFF
>-|TRBV28
CASSLTTSGRAEQYF
>-|TRBV27
CASSPYASTDTQYF
>-|TRBV25-1
CASSEPGPFQMEQYF
>-|TRBV6-5
CASKAQEISGELFF
>-|TRBV15
CATSRVGTGRDEQYF
>-|TRBV5-4
CATYGQGAAGANVLTF
>-|TRBV7-2
CASSPFRSSAGLYEQYF
>once|TRBV19
CASSYGNLNTEAFF
>-|TRBV28
CASSKISAQHF
>-|TRBV28
CASSSGGWIREQYF
>-|TRBV5-1
CASSLEGRGLRYGYTF
>-|TRBV6-1
CASGAGGPRNEQFF
>-|TRBV5-4
CASSLRNNYYGYPF
>few|TRBV7-2
CASRLAGTEYEQYF
>-|TRBV7-9
CASSVRTLAGDTGELFF
>once|TRBV28
CASSSTGTGDTGELFF
>-|TRBV6-5
CASSYSTAYEQYF